The entry below gives a single T cell receptor beta chain sequence along with its context. This specimen belongs to a study of blood T cell repertoires in COVID-19. Study in general: Collection of acute and convalescent COVID-19 samples took place in the United States, Italy and Spain. The cDNA or gDNA used as material had been derived from T cells, B-cell-depleted T cells, or PBMCs.

In the study's own analysis: Reference gene primer amplification gave nucleated cell count estimates. Profiled with immunoSEQ multiplex PCR; TCRdb holds only in-frame clones, not every one. D and trimming come from the DNA, and the V and J calls and clone size come from that table. The data show some 75,000 clones, 85% to 90% seen once. The specimen was peripheral blood. This clonotype was sampled from a man aged 55 to 70 with acute or convalescent COVID-19.

The CDR3 DNA sequence: TGCGCCAGCACCTCGGGGGGTAGCAATCAGCCCCAGCATTTT. Amino acid sequence: CASTSGGSNQPQHF. V usage is TRBV10-1 and J usage is TRBJ1-5; maybe TRBD1 (5 bases). The CDR3 is made up of 14 amino acids. Germline loops: CDR1 WNHNN, CDR2 SYGVQD (reference sequence). With 7 bases removed from V and 0 bases from J, the gap between germline ends came to 10 bases.